These 11 T cell receptor beta chains were all obtained from the same sample, sequenced in a study of T-cell reconstitution after alpha-beta-depleted transplantation in children. The library targeted TCRbeta and was prepared with unique molecular identifiers. In TCRdb, the PCR reads were re-called with MiXCR into one record per CDR3 protein. Of hundreds of thousands of distinct CDR3 sequences in the sample, around 9.5% were seen once. The sequencing used PBMCs from the stem cell graft donor, collected from the stem cell graft. Receptor source: a human donor who donated a stem cell graft to a child with acute lymphoblastic leukemia.

This clonotype appeared many times. CDR3 sequence: CASSQLAGAAPKTQYF. The CDR3 region has the DNA TGCGCCAGCAGCCAACTAGCGGGGGCCGCCCCCAAGACGCAGTATTTT. This chain joins TRBV5-1 and TRBJ2-3; TRBD2 matches at 11 bases. The germline gives CDR1 SGHRS, CDR2 YFSETQ. Losses at the gene ends were 4 bases for V and 9 bases for J; bases not matched to a gene: 13. CDR3 length: 16 residues.

This chain's CDR3 is CASSVGGITEAFF. CDR3 nucleotide sequence: TGTGCCAGCAGCGTAGGGGGTATCACTGAAGCTTTCTTT. The chain recombines TRBV9 with TRBJ1-1; D is unclear. Germline loops: CDR1 SGDLS, CDR2 YYNGEE. The ends were cut back, 0 bases at V and 4 bases at J, with 7 bases in the middle. The CDR3 sequence is 13 residues long.

The chain links TRBV7-9 to TRBJ1-5, with D possibly being TRBD1 (5 bases). CDR1 is SEHNR and CDR2 is FQNEAQ in the germline V gene (reference sequence). The CDR3 loop spans 16 amino acids. The ends were cut back, 1 base at V and 2 bases at J, with 12 bases in the middle. CDR3 protein: CASSLVTRVGNQPQHF. CDR3 nucleotide sequence: TGTGCCAGCAGCTTAGTCACCAGGGTGGGCAATCAGCCCCAGCATTTT.

This clonotype was observed a handful of times. The chain links TRBV5-1 to TRBJ1-1, with D unresolved. The CDR3 is 15 residues long. Deletions cut 0 bases from V and 1 base from J, with 10 bases between. CDR1 and CDR2 from the germline V gene are SGHRS and YFSETQ. The CDR3 loop is CASSLGAPENTEAFF. CDR3 DNA: TGCGCCAGCAGCTTGGGAGCGCCCGAGAACACTGAAGCTTTCTTT.

At least ten counts were recorded for this clonotype. This chain links TRBV5-1 with TRBJ2-3; possibly TRBD2 for D (5 bases). The germline gives CDR1 SGHRS, CDR2 YFSETQ. Trimming stripped 1 base from V and 6 bases from J, with 6 bases between. This CDR3 comprises 12 residues. The CDR3 DNA sequence: TGCGCCAGCAGCTTGTGGGAGGATACGCAGTATTTT. Its protein is CASSLWEDTQYF.

This clonotype was recorded at least ten times. The chain recombines TRBV20-1 with TRBJ2-5; D gene uncertain. In germline, CDR1 is DFQATT, CDR2 SNEGSKA (reference sequence). CDR3 length: 11 amino acids. Trimming removed 6 bases from V and 5 bases from J, with 10 bases in between. CDR3 sequence reads: CSAPIGETQYF. CDR3 coding DNA: TGCAGTGCACCGATTGGGGAGACCCAGTACTTC.

This clonotype was counted ten times or more. This chain uses TRBV14 with TRBJ2-5; D uncertain. The V end lost 6 bases, the J end lost 0 bases, and 23 bases lay between the germline ends. This CDR3 contains 18 residues. The germline gives CDR1 SGHDN, CDR2 FVKESK. In DNA form, the CDR3 reads TGTGCCAGCAGTCTCCCGCCCAGAAACCACTCAAACCAAGAGACCCAGTACTTC. Translation gives CASSLPPRNHSNQETQYF.

This sequence joins TRBV20-1 and TRBJ1-2, with D perhaps TRBD1 (5 bases). This CDR3 contains 13 residues. In germline, CDR1 is DFQATT, CDR2 SNEGSKA (reference sequence). The ends were cut back, 1 base at V and 0 bases at J, with 6 bases in the middle. CDR3 nucleotides: TGCAGTGCTAGAGCAGGGTCTAACTATGGCTACACCTTC. It encodes CSARAGSNYGYTF.

This clonotype was observed at least ten times. V and J are TRBV6-5 and TRBJ1-1; D possibly corresponds to TRBD1 (5 bases). The CDR3 totals 12 residues. CDR1 MNHEY and CDR2 SVGAGI come from the germline V gene. The V and J ends lost 6 bases and 6 bases respectively, with 11 bases between them. The CDR3 region is CASSRRGAEAFF. The CDR3 nucleotides are TGTGCCAGCAGCAGACGGGGCGCTGAAGCTTTCTTT.

This clonotype was observed many times. The rearrangement joins TRBV6-1 to TRBJ1-1; the D is unclear. Germline CDR1 and CDR2: MNHNS and SASEGT. V shed 3 bases and J shed 0 bases, with 8 bases lying between them. CDR3 length equals 14 residues. CDR3 in amino acids: CASSDGTMNTEAFF. As DNA, the CDR3 is TGTGCCAGCAGTGATGGAACCATGAACACTGAAGCTTTCTTT.

This clonotype turned up a few times. The chain uses TRBV6-1 and TRBJ1-1, with D tentatively TRBD1 (5 bases). The germline gives CDR1 MNHNS, CDR2 SASEGT. Trimming removed 3 bases at V and 10 bases at J, with 9 bases between. CDR3 length: 11 residues. The CDR3 region is CASSDRGGAFF. DNA for the CDR3: TGTGCCAGCAGTGACCGGGGGGGAGCTTTCTTT.